These 5 T cell receptor beta chains were sequenced from one sample in a study of T cell changes during pregnancy in multiple sclerosis. Method: immunoSEQ multiplex PCR; TCRdb's copy keeps in-frame clones and lacks some. The sample lists around 95,000 clones; around 94% were seen once. The sample was peripheral blood, taken after pregnancy. Receptors were obtained from a female donor in good health, enrolled as a control in a pregnancy study.

The CDR3, as DNA: TGTGCCAGCAGCTGGCTAGCCTCTCAGGTCGATACGCAGTATTTT. It specifies CASSWLASQVDTQYF. V and J are TRBV28 and TRBJ2-3; tentative D call: TRBD2 (5 bases). Deletions cut 6 bases from V and 6 bases from J, with 19 bases between. The CDR3 is made up of 15 amino acids. Germline V lookup: CDR1 MDHEN, CDR2 SYDVKM.

V gene TRBV23-1 combines with J gene TRBJ2-1; 10 bases align to TRBD1. TRBV23-1 is known as an ORF, though its function is uncertain. Trimming cost V 3 bases and J 11 bases; bases outside gene matches: 4. This CDR3 region has 13 residues. This CDR3 is CASSQGDRGKQFF. CDR3 nucleotide sequence: TGCGCCAGCAGTCAGGGGGACAGGGGCAAGCAGTTCTTC.

The chain joins TRBV29-1 to TRBJ2-1, with TRBD1 matching over 8 bases. The germline V gene has CDR1 SQVTM and CDR2 ANQGSEA. V was pared by 8 bases and J by 9 bases, with 12 bases of the junction left unmatched. CDR3 length: 13 amino acids. The CDR3 coding sequence is TGCAGCCTTCAGGACAGGGACGGGGGTGAGCAGTTCTTC. Residues: CSLQDRDGGEQFF.

DNA for the CDR3: TGTGCCAGCAGGAGGGGGAGTCAGAGCAATCAGCCCCAGCATTTT. Protein product: CASRRGSQSNQPQHF. The chain employs TRBV6-1 and TRBJ1-5; the D gene is possibly TRBD1 (6 bases). The germline V gene encodes CDR1 MNHNS and CDR2 SASEGT. The CDR3 runs 15 residues. Trimming took off 6 bases at V and 1 base at J, with 13 bases between the two ends.

The rearrangement uses TRBV5-4 and TRBJ1-5; D unclear. The germline V gene encodes CDR1 SGHNT and CDR2 YYREEE (reference sequence). The CDR3 has 13 amino acids. Trimming cost V 0 bases and J 6 bases, with 7 bases left between them. The CDR3 here is CASSLGGTQPQHF. CDR3 DNA sequence: TGTGCCAGCAGCTTGGGAGGTACTCAGCCCCAGCATTTT.